Described below is a single T cell receptor (beta chain) sequence and its context. As yet, its antigen is unknown. Graves' hyperthyroidism was deemed stable given no ophthalmopathy progression within 18 months. The PBMCs had their origin in about 9.7 ml of fresh peripheral blood. The data stem from a study of T cells in Graves' hyperthyroidism and ophthalmopathy. Study-wide results and caveats: Ophthalmopathy was predicted by the model a median of about six months ahead of onset.

Amplified TCR beta CDR3 regions came from RNA transcripts. First-round RT-PCR targeting the TCR CDR3 was performed with the HTBI primer set. TCRdb fed the multiplex PCR reads into MiXCR, producing one record per CDR3 protein. The table includes some 770,000 distinct CDR3 sequences, around 17% detected once. This clonotype was obtained from a man younger than 30 with Graves' hyperthyroidism. The material sequenced was blood.

The CDR3: CASSEEGPPLGGDTQYF. Here the CDR3 DNA reads TGTGCCAGCAGTGAAGAAGGACCCCCTCTTGGGGGAGATACGCAGTATTTT. The rearrangement joins TRBV6-1 to TRBJ2-3, with D perhaps assigned TRBD1 or TRBD2 (5 bases each). CDR3 length equals 17 residues. CDR1 is MNHNS and CDR2 is SASEGT in the germline V gene. Trimming pared 1 base from V and 5 bases from J, leaving 19 bases between.